This T cell receptor (beta chain) was observed in a study of cytomegalovirus exposure and HLA in healthy donors. Whole-study context: The approximately 660 first-cohort repertoires shared a platform with the 100 to 150 validation repertoires, as reported in a later analysis.

The ends lost 2 bases at V and 9 bases at J; junction bases unmatched: 7. Germline assignment: CDR1 MNHEY and CDR2 SMNVEV (reference sequence). CDR3 size: 15 residues. The assay was immunoSEQ multiplex PCR, and TCRdb's table has in-frame clones only and misses some. The sample contains fewer than 100,000 clones, approximately 94% of which appear only once. Sequencing was carried out using PBMCs. The chain has TRBV27 and TRBJ1-6, with 7 nucleotides matching TRBD1. The source is a woman younger than 30 in good health and CMV-seropositive. The CDR3 protein is CASSLIQGVGSPLHF. The DNA for the CDR3 is TGTGCCAGCAGTTTAATTCAGGGGGTGGGTTCACCCCTCCACTTT.